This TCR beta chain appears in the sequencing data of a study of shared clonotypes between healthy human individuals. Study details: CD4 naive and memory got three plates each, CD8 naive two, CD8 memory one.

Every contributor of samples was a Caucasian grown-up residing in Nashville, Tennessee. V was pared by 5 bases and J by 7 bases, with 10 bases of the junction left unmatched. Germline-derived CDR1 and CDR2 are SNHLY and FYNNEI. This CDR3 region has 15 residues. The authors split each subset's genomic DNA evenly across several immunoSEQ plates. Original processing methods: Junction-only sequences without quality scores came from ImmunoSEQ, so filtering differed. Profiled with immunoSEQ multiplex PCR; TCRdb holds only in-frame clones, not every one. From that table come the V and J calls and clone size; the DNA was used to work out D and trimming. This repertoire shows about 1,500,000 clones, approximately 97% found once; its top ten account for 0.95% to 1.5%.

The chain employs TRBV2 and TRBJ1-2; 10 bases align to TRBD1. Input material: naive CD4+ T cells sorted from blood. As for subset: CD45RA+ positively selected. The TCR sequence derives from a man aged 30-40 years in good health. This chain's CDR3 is CASSFSGQGVVGYTF. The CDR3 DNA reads TGTGCCAGCAGTTTCTCAGGACAGGGGGTAGTTGGCTACACCTTC.